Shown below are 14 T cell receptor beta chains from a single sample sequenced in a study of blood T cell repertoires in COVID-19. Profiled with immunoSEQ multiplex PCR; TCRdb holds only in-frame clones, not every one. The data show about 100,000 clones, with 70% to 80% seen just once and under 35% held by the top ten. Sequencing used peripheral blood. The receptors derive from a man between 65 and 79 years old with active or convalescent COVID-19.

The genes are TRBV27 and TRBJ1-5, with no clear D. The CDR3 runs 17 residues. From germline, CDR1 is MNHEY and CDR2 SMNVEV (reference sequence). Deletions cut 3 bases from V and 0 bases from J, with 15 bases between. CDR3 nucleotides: TGTGCCAGCAGTTTGGCACATTCGATATATAGCAATCAGCCCCAGCATTTT. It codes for CASSLAHSIYSNQPQHF.

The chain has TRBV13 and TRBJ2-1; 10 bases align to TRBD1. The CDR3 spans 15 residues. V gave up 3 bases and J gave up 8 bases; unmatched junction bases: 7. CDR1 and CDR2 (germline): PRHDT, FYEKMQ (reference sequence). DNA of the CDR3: TGTGCCAGCAGCTTGGACAGGGGGATTTTCCATGAGCAGTTCTTC. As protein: CASSLDRGIFHEQFF. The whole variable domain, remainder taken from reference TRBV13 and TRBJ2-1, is AAGVIQSPRHLIKEKRETATLKCYPIPRHDTVYWYQQGPGQDPQFLISFYEKMQSDKGSIPDRFSAQQFSDYHSELNMSSLELGDSALYFCASSLDRGIFHEQFFGPGTRLTVL.

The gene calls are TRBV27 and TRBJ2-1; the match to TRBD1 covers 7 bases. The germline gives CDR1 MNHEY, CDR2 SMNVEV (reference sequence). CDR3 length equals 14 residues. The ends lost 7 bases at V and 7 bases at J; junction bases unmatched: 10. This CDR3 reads CASISGTVSNEQFF. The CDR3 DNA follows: TGTGCCAGCATATCCGGGACAGTCTCGAATGAGCAGTTCTTC.

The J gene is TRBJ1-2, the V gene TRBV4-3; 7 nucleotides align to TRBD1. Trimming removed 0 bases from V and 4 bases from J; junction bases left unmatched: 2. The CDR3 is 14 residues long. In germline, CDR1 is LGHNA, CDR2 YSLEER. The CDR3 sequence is CASSQDQGGYGYTF. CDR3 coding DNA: TGCGCCAGCAGCCAAGACCAGGGGGGCTATGGCTACACCTTC.

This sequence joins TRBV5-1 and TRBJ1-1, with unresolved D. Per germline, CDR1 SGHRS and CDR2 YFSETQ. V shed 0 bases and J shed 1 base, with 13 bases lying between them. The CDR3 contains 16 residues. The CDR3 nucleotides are TGCGCCAGCAGCTTGGGAGGAACCGAAAGGAACACTGAAGCTTTCTTT. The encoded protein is CASSLGGTERNTEAFF. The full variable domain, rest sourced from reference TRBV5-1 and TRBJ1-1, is KAGVTQTPRYLIKTRGQQVTLSCSPISGHRSVSWYQQTPGQGLQFLFEYFSETQRNKGNFPGRFSGRQFSNSRSEMNVSTLELGDSALYLCASSLGGTERNTEAFFGQGTRLTVV.

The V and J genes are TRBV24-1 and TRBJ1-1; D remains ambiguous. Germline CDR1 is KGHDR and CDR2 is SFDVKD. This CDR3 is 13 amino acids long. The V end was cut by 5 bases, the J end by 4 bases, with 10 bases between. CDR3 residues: CATSADGVTEAFF. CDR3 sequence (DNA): TGTGCCACCAGTGCCGACGGGGTCACTGAAGCTTTCTTT.

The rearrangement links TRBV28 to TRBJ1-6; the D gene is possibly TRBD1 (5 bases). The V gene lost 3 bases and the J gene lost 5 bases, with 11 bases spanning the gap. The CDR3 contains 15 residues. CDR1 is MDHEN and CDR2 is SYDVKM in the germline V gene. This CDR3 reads CASSFWGEDNSPLHF. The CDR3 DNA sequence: TGTGCCAGCAGTTTTTGGGGGGAGGATAATTCACCCCTCCACTTT.

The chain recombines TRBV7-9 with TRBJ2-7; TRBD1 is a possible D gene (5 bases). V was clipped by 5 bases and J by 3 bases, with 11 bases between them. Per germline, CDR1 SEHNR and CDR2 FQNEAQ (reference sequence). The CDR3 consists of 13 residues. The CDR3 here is CASSPQGGYEQYF. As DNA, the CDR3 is TGTGCCAGCAGCCCTCAGGGTGGCTACGAGCAGTACTTC.

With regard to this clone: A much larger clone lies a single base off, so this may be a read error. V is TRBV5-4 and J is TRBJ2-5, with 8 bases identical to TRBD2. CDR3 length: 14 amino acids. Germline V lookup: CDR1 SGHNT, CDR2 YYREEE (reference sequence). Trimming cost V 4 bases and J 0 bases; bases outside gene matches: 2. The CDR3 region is CASSPAGDQETQYF. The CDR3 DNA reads TGTGCCAGCAGCCCAGCGGGGGACCAAGAGACCCAGTACTTC.

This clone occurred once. The CDR3 bases are TGTGCCAGCAGCCAAGTCGGAGGAGCTTTCTTT. This gives the protein CASSQVGGAFF. The gene calls are TRBV14 and TRBJ1-1; D gene unclear. Trimming left V 1 base short and J 10 bases short, with 7 bases between. Germline CDR1 reads SGHDN; CDR2 reads FVKESK. This CDR3 contains 11 residues.

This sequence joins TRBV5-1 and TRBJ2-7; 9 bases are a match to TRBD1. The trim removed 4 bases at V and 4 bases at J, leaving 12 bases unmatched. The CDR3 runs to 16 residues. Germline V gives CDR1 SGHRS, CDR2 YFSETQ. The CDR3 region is CASSQDRGVPSYEQYF. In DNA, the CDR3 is TGCGCCAGCAGCCAAGACAGGGGGGTTCCTTCTTACGAGCAGTACTTC.

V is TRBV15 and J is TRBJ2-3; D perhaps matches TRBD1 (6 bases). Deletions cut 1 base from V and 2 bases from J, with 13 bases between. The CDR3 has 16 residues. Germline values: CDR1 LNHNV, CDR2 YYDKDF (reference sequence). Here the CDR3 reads CATSRARDTYTDTQYF. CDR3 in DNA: TGTGCCACCAGCAGAGCCCGGGACACCTACACAGATACGCAGTATTTT.

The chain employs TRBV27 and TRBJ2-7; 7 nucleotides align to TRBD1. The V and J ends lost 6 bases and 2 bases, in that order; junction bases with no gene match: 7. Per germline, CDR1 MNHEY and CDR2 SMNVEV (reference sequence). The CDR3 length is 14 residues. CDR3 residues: CASSPRGITYEQYF. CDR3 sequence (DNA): TGTGCCAGCAGCCCCAGGGGGATCACCTACGAGCAGTACTTC.

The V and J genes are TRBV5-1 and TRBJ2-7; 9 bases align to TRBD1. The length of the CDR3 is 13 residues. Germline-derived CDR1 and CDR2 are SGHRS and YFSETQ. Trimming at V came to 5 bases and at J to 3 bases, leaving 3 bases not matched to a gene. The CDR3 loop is CASSDRGVYEQYF. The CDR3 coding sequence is TGCGCCAGCAGTGACAGGGGGGTCTACGAGCAGTACTTC.